This TCR beta chain derives from a study of T-cell memory formation after mild COVID-19. Study background: Largely donor-specific sequence clusters came from two donors.

Study-level points and caveats: The main location of contracting CD4+ clones was CM and EM, and that of contracting CD8+ clones was EMRA. Clonal second-wave expansions that peaked on day 37 had unconfirmed SARS-CoV-2 specificity.

V was pared by 1 base and J by 8 bases, with 5 bases of the junction left unmatched. Looked up from germline, CDR1 is SGHVS and CDR2 is FNYEAQ. This CDR3 contains 16 residues. Points on this clonotype: What it recognizes is unknown.

Using constant-segment primers, 5'RACE produced TCR alpha and TCR beta cDNA libraries carrying sample barcodes and UMIs. In TCRdb, the 5' RACE reads were re-called with MiXCR into one record per CDR3 protein. There are hundreds of thousands of distinct CDR3 sequences in the sample; 20% occur only once, and around 13% lies in the top ten. This receptor was obtained from an adult woman who had mild COVID-19 (a few samples of this study predate the infection). Cell type and time point are not known. The rearrangement links TRBV7-6 to TRBJ2-1; 13 positions agree with TRBD2. Sequenced sample: PBMCs or a T cell subset sorted from them (not recorded which). The CDR3 protein is CASSLGTSGRRDEQFF. The CDR3 nucleotides read TGTGCCAGCAGCTTAGGGACTAGCGGGAGAAGGGATGAGCAGTTCTTC.